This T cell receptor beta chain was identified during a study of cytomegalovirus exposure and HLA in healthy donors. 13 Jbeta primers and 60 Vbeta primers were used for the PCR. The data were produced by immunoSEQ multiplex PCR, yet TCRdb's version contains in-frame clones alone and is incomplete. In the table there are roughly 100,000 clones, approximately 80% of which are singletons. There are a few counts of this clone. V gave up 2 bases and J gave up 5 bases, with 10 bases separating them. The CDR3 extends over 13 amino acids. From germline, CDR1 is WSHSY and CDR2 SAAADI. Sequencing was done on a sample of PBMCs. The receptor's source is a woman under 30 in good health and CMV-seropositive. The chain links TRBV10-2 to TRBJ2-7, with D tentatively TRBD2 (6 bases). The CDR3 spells CASSEGWGDEQYF. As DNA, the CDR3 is TGCGCCAGCAGTGAGGGCTGGGGGGACGAGCAGTACTTC.